This T cell receptor beta chain emerged from a study of PD-1 and CTLA-4 blockade in melanoma. This CDR3 is built from 16 residues. Germline CDR1 WSHSY, CDR2 SAAADI. Trimming cost V 3 bases and J 0 bases; bases outside gene matches: 5. Only in-frame clones appear in the TCRdb table, and some are missing; sequencing was by immunoSEQ multiplex PCR. This sample has about 32,000 clones, with 88% found just once. The sample was CD8+ T cells from peripheral blood, taken from a patient given anti-PD-1 treatment. V gene TRBV10-2 combines with J gene TRBJ2-1; 7 bases map to TRBD2. This clonotype originated in a human donor with melanoma. CDR3 sequence: CASSEGRGSSYNEQFF. Here the CDR3 DNA reads TGCGCCAGCAGTGAAGGGCGGGGGAGCTCCTACAATGAGCAGTTCTTC.